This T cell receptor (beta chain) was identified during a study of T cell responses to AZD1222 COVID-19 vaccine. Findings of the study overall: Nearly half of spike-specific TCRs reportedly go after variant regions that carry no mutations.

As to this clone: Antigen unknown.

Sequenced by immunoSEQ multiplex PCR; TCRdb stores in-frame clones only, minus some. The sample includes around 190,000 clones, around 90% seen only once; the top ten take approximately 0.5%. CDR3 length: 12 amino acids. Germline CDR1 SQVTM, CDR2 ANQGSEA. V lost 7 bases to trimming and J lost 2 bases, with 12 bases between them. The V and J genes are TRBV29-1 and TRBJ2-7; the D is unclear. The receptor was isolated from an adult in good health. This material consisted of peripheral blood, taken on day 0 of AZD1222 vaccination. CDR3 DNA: TGCAGCGCATGGACGGTAGCCTACGAGCAGTACTTC. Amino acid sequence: CSAWTVAYEQYF.